The sequence of this T cell receptor (beta chain) was determined in a study of shared clonotypes between healthy human individuals. Assay used: immunoSEQ multiplex PCR; TCRdb lists only in-frame clones, some missing. Altogether roughly 2,000,000 clones are present, about 95% being singletons, with the ten largest covering 1% to 1.5%. Regarding this clone: Its antigen remains unidentified.

Study observations and caveats: Relative to memory subsets, naive subsets generally showed larger estimated richness.

Per germline, CDR1 LGHNA and CDR2 YSLEER. V was pared by 0 bases and J by 3 bases, with 9 bases between. CDR3 length: 15 residues. Positively selected for CCR7, the CD45RO-negative cells used as naive CD8 cells excluded terminally differentiated effector memory CD45RA+ cells. The chain carries TRBV4-3 and TRBJ2-1, with D perhaps TRBD1 (5 bases). Sequences were obtained from naive CD8+ T cells sorted from blood. This clonotype was obtained from a man younger than 35 in good health. This CDR3 is CASSQDTGLYNEQFF. The CDR3 bases are TGCGCCAGCAGCCAAGATACAGGCCTCTACAATGAGCAGTTCTTC.